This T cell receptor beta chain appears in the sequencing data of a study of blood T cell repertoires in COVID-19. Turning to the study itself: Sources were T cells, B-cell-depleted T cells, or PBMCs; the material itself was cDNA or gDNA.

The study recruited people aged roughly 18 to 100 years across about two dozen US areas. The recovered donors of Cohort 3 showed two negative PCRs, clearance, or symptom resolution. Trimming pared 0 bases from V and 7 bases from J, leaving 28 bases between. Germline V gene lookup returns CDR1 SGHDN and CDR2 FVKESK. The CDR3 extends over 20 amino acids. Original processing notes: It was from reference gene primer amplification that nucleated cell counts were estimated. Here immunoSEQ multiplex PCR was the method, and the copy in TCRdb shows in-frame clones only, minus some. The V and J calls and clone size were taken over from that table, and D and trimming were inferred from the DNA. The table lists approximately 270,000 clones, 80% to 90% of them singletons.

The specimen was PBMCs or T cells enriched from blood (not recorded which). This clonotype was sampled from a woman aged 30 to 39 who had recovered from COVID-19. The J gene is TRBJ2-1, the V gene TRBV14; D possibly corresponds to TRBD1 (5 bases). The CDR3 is CASSQDLLLLHPLAGNEQFF. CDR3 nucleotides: TGTGCCAGCAGCCAAGATCTTTTATTGCTACACCCCCTGGCAGGGAATGAGCAGTTCTTC.